This T cell receptor beta chain is drawn from a study of vaccination and CD4 T cells after COVID-19. Findings and limits, study-wide: It was found that, in convalescent patients, 304 of 307 vaccine-specific clones were spike mono-reactive.

This clonotype was recorded a few times. The antigen is not known. TCRdb reprocessed the PCR reads via MiXCR and lists one record per CDR3 protein. The table has some 26,000 distinct CDR3 sequences, 51% seen once; the top ten hold around 6%. As to time point: late sampling 161 to 241 days after vaccination in a few convalescent patients. The CDR3 is 16 amino acids. The V gene's germline CDR1 is MRHNA and CDR2 SNTAGT. V gave up 0 bases and J gave up 4 bases, with 13 bases separating them. The sequencing here drew on CD4+ T cells from blood, taken about 7 months after SARS-CoV-2 vaccination. The sequence derives from a human donor who had recovered from COVID-19. The chain joins TRBV6-4 to TRBJ2-1, with D perhaps TRBD1 (5 bases). CDR3 bases: TGTGCCAGCAGTGACTCTCCCGACAGACCATACAATGAGCAGTTCTTC. It codes for CASSDSPDRPYNEQFF.